The T cell receptor (beta chain) under discussion was sequenced for a study of PD-L1 blockade in urothelial cancer. As for the study in general: Patients with male sex and bladder-origin urothelial cancer accounted for most of the roughly 29 enrolled.

Trimming stripped 0 bases from V and 2 bases from J, with 15 bases between. The V gene's germline CDR1 is SGDLS and CDR2 YYNGEE. The CDR3 totals 17 residues. This table comes from immunoSEQ multiplex PCR, and its TCRdb copy is limited to in-frame clones, with some not included. Of 70,000 or so clones listed, around four fifths were seen once; the top ten hold about 4.5%. This clonotype was obtained from a man aged 70-80 years with urothelial cancer. The sample was PBMCs, taken around atezolizumab (anti-PD-L1) treatment. This chain joins TRBV9 and TRBJ2-4, with D possibly TRBD2 on 5 matching bases. DNA for the CDR3: TGTGCCAGCAGCGTAGATTTTTCGAGAGGGACCAAAAACATTCAGTACTTC. Translating it yields CASSVDFSRGTKNIQYF.